This TCR beta chain came from a study of blood T cell repertoires in COVID-19. In the study overall: Sample material is recorded as cDNA or gDNA derived from T cells, B-cell-depleted T cells, or PBMCs.

Under the authors' procedure: Quantification of nucleated cells was approximated via reference gene primer amplification. Repertoires were generated with immunoSEQ multiplex PCR, while TCRdb's copy carries only in-frame clones and drops some. V and J calls and clone size are those listed in that table; D and trimming were worked out from the DNA. Of around 160,000 clones in the sample, 65% to 90% are singletons; the top ten hold about 8.2%. This CDR3 spans 14 amino acids. Looked up from germline, CDR1 is SGHNT and CDR2 is YYREEE (reference sequence). The V and J ends lost 0 bases and 1 base respectively, with 7 bases between them.

This chain links TRBV5-4 with TRBJ2-5; D not resolved. Sequencing was carried out using peripheral blood. The receptor's source is a man between 60 and 70 years old with acute or convalescent COVID-19. This CDR3 is CASSLGQTQETQYF. The CDR3 DNA reads TGTGCCAGCAGCTTGGGGCAAACCCAAGAGACCCAGTACTTC.